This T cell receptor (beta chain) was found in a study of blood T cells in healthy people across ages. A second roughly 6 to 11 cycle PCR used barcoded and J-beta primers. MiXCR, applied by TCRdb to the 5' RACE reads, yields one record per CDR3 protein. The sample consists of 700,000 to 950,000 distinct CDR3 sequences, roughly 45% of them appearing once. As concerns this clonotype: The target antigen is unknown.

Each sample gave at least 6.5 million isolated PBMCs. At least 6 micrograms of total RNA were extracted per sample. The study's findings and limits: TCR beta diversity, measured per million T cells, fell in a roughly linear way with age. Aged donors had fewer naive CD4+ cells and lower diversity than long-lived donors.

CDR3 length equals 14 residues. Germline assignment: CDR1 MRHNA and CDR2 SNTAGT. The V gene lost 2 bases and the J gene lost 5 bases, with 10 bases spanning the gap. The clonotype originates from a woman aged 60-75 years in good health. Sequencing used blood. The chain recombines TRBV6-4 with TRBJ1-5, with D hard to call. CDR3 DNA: TGTGCCAGCAGTGACCGTCCCGACGATCAGCCCCAGCATTTT. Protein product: CASSDRPDDQPQHF.